This T cell receptor beta chain was sequenced for a study of blood T cell repertoires in COVID-19. Here immunoSEQ multiplex PCR was the method, and the copy in TCRdb shows in-frame clones only, minus some. The profile covers about 200,000 clones, with 82% appearing a single time and roughly 8.2% taken by the ten largest. V lost 6 bases and J lost 2, with 5 bases in between. The CDR3 sequence is 11 residues long. The sequencing input was peripheral blood. The source is a woman over 75 with COVID-19, enrolled during active disease. This chain joins TRBV12-3 or TRBV12-4 and TRBJ2-7; no clear D. Here the CDR3 DNA reads TGTGCCAGCAGCGTTACCTACGAGCAGTACTTC. Its translation is CASSVTYEQYF.